Listed below are T cell receptor beta chains from one sample, sequenced in a study of T cells after yellow fever vaccination. TCRdb processed the 5' RACE reads anew with MiXCR; each CDR3 protein has one entry. The sample carries about 340,000 distinct CDR3 sequences, under 5% recorded once. Sequencing was performed on PBMCs, taken 5 days after the yellow fever booster vaccination. These receptors all stem from a man between 18 and 29 years old who received the YFV17D yellow fever vaccine. Both conserved end residues are part of each CDR3. A D gene is named only where the DNA matches it firmly. Rows may omit the clone size; those that give it use once, few, many or a size class.

j_call v_call clone_size d_call cdr3_aa cdr3_nt
TRBJ2-2 TRBV5-4 . TRBD2 CASSAGGHYTGELFF TGTGCCAGCAGCGCGGGGGGGCATTACACCGGGGAGCTGTTTTTT
TRBJ1-2 TRBV20-1 . TRBD1 CSARDRSGGNGYTF TGCAGTGCTAGAGATCGATCAGGGGGGAACGGCTACACCTTC
TRBJ2-4 TRBV20-1 many . CSAPTPGPLAKNIQYF TGCAGTGCTCCGACGCCAGGGCCTCTAGCCAAAAACATTCAGTACTTC
TRBJ1-3 TRBV18 few . CASSPVVLRGGNTIYF TGTGCCAGCTCACCAGTGGTCCTTAGGGGTGGAAACACCATATATTTT
TRBJ2-7 TRBV7-6 many . CASSRAVSYEQYF TGTGCCAGCAGCCGCGCCGTTTCCTACGAGCAGTACTTC
TRBJ1-1 TRBV5-1 many . CASSFSTDMNTEAFF TGCGCCAGCAGCTTTTCGACAGACATGAACACTGAAGCTTTCTTT
TRBJ1-2 TRBV7-9 few . CASSYQGIGGYTF TGTGCCAGCAGCTATCAGGGGATTGGTGGCTACACCTTC
TRBJ1-1 TRBV4-1 many . CASSQGPVNTEAFF TGCGCCAGCAGCCAAGGGCCTGTGAACACTGAAGCTTTCTTT
TRBJ2-2 TRBV7-9 few . CASSPSMGTGELFF TGTGCCAGCAGCCCTAGTATGGGCACCGGGGAGCTGTTTTTT
TRBJ1-1 TRBV11-2 few TRBD1 CASGGQGGTEAFF TGTGCCAGCGGGGGACAGGGGGGCACTGAAGCTTTCTTT
TRBJ2-5 TRBV4-3 many . CASSQEGSAGFQETQYF TGCGCCAGCAGCCAAGAGGGGTCAGCGGGTTTCCAAGAGACCCAGTACTTC
TRBJ2-3 TRBV4-1 many TRBD1 CASSQGRQGYGTDTQYF TGCGCCAGCAGCCAAGGTAGACAGGGGTACGGCACAGATACGCAGTATTTT
TRBJ2-3 TRBV6-1 . . CATSWGTQYF TGTGCCACCTCTTGGGGTACGCAGTATTTT
TRBJ2-5 TRBV6-5 many . CASSSRLGGTQYF TGTGCCAGCAGTTCCAGGTTGGGAGGGACCCAGTACTTC
TRBJ1-1 TRBV25-1 many . CASSAKETYTEAFF TGTGCCAGCAGTGCTAAGGAGACCTATACTGAAGCTTTCTTT
TRBJ1-2 TRBV24-1 . . CATSYGPNYGYTF TGTGCCACCAGTTACGGACCTAACTATGGCTACACCTTC
TRBJ1-1 TRBV7-9 . . CASSPAPGLNTEAFF TGTGCCAGCAGCCCTGCTCCGGGTCTGAACACTGAAGCTTTCTTT
TRBJ1-5 TRBV7-9 many . CASSSPSRGGDSNQPQHF TGTGCCAGCAGCTCCCCTTCGCGGGGGGGGGATAGCAATCAGCCCCAGCATTTT
TRBJ2-2 TRBV6-2/TRBV6-3 . . CASSYWLDRLNTGELFF TGTGCCAGCAGTTACTGGCTAGACAGGTTAAACACCGGGGAGCTGTTTTTT
TRBJ2-3 TRBV12-3/TRBV12-4 few . CASSSSERAYTDTQYF TGTGCCAGCAGTTCGAGTGAACGGGCCTACACAGATACGCAGTATTTT
TRBJ1-5 TRBV19 few . CASSIVIQANQPQHF TGTGCCAGTAGTATTGTTATCCAGGCCAATCAGCCCCAGCATTTT
TRBJ2-2 TRBV4-1 . . CASSQAPAGTGELFF TGCGCCAGCAGCCAAGCTCCCGCAGGGACCGGGGAGCTGTTTTTT
TRBJ2-7 TRBV25-1 . . CASMSGVSYEQYF TGTGCCAGCATGTCGGGGGTCTCCTACGAGCAGTACTTC
TRBJ2-1 TRBV11-2 many . CASSFGKDGSYNEQFF TGTGCCAGCAGCTTTGGGAAGGATGGATCTTACAATGAGCAGTTCTTC
TRBJ1-2 TRBV3-1 few . CASSQVHGPFGGYTF TGTGCCAGCAGCCAGGTGCACGGCCCTTTTGGAGGCTACACCTTC
TRBJ2-3 TRBV20-1 few . CSAPRGGPTDTQYF TGCAGTGCTCCCCGAGGGGGGCCCACAGATACGCAGTATTTT
TRBJ1-1 TRBV27 many . CASGALGPSGAFF TGTGCCAGCGGGGCCCTAGGACCGTCTGGGGCTTTCTTT
TRBJ2-5 TRBV11-2 . TRBD2 CASSHTGGGETQYF TGTGCCAGCAGCCATACTGGGGGGGGAGAGACCCAGTACTTC
TRBJ2-3 TRBV6-1 few TRBD2 CASWGLAGAADTQYF TGTGCCAGCTGGGGACTAGCGGGGGCAGCAGATACGCAGTATTTT
TRBJ2-7 TRBV11-2 many . CASSAPDQGREQYF TGTGCCAGCAGCGCGCCGGATCAGGGGCGCGAGCAGTACTTC
TRBJ2-3 TRBV5-1 many . CASSLGQVLDTQYF TGCGCCAGCAGCTTAGGGCAGGTGCTTGATACGCAGTATTTT
TRBJ2-3 TRBV19 . . CASSTLENTDTQYF TGTGCCAGTAGCACCCTGGAAAACACAGATACGCAGTATTTT
TRBJ1-4 TRBV10-3 many . CAISDSRDANEKLFF TGTGCCATCAGTGACTCCCGGGATGCCAATGAAAAACTGTTTTTT
TRBJ2-1 TRBV12-3/TRBV12-4 many TRBD2 CASSSDGGANEQFF TGTGCCAGCAGTTCTGACGGGGGGGCGAATGAGCAGTTCTTC
TRBJ2-5 TRBV5-4 few . CASSSGGARETQYF TGTGCCAGCAGCTCAGGGGGGGCCCGGGAGACCCAGTACTTC
TRBJ2-2 TRBV3-1 many . CASSPPSVDTGELFF TGTGCCAGCAGCCCCCCTAGCGTCGACACCGGGGAGCTGTTTTTT
TRBJ2-1 TRBV27 . TRBD1 CASSTGVSSYNEQFF TGTGCCAGCAGCACAGGGGTCTCCTCCTACAATGAGCAGTTCTTC
TRBJ2-2 TRBV5-1 few . CASSLGTSYTGELFF TGCGCCAGCAGCTTGGGGACATCATACACCGGGGAGCTGTTTTTT
TRBJ2-7 TRBV3-1 few TRBD1 CASSQEGQPYEQYF TGTGCCAGCAGCCAAGAGGGACAGCCTTACGAGCAGTACTTC
TRBJ2-3 TRBV6-2/TRBV6-3 few TRBD2 CASSSLADGMDTQYF TGTGCCAGCAGTTCACTAGCGGATGGAATGGATACGCAGTATTTT
TRBJ2-5 TRBV29-1 few TRBD1 CSVRTRTGRETQYF TGCAGCGTCCGAACCCGGACAGGGAGGGAGACCCAGTACTTC
TRBJ1-1 TRBV2 few . CASSLNWVRPEAFF TGTGCCAGCAGCCTAAACTGGGTAAGGCCTGAAGCTTTCTTT
TRBJ2-4 TRBV5-6 many TRBD1 CASSPTRDRAKNIQYF TGTGCCAGCAGCCCAACCCGGGACAGGGCTAAAAACATTCAGTACTTC
TRBJ1-1 TRBV12-3/TRBV12-4 . . CASSGKSRASNTEAFF TGTGCCAGCAGCGGAAAAAGTCGGGCTTCAAACACTGAAGCTTTCTTT
TRBJ2-5 TRBV11-2 few . CASSLSVRDQETQYF TGTGCCAGCAGCTTATCTGTGAGAGACCAAGAGACCCAGTACTTC
TRBJ1-2 TRBV20-1 many . CSASHREVGGYTF TGCAGTGCTAGTCACAGGGAAGTGGGGGGCTACACCTTC
TRBJ2-3 TRBV12-5 few TRBD2 CASGLVYWGAGGLTDTQYF TGTGCTAGTGGTTTGGTATATTGGGGAGCGGGGGGCCTCACAGATACGCAGTATTTT
TRBJ2-7 TRBV7-9 . TRBD1 CASSLTGFYEQYF TGTGCCAGCAGCCTGACAGGGTTCTACGAGCAGTACTTC
TRBJ1-6 TRBV5-1 . . CASSRGNPPGEGTFNSPLHF TGCGCCAGCAGCCGAGGGAACCCTCCGGGAGAGGGGACATTTAATTCACCCCTCCACTTT
TRBJ2-5 TRBV2 few . CASSPRQSQETQYF TGTGCCAGCAGTCCAAGACAGTCACAAGAGACCCAGTACTTC
TRBJ2-7 TRBV6-2/TRBV6-3 . TRBD1 CASSGNAYRGTSYEQYF TGTGCCAGCAGTGGGAACGCGTACAGGGGGACGAGCTACGAGCAGTACTTC
TRBJ2-2 TRBV10-3 . TRBD1 CAISGSISPDGRGQGTGELFF TGTGCCATCAGTGGGTCGATTTCCCCTGACGGCCGGGGACAGGGCACCGGGGAGCTGTTTTTT
TRBJ2-6 TRBV12-3/TRBV12-4 . . CASLGARGSGANVLTF TGTGCCAGCTTAGGTGCCAGGGGCTCTGGGGCCAACGTCCTGACTTTC
TRBJ1-6 TRBV7-3 . TRBD1 CASSLGRTGPNSPLHF TGTGCCAGCAGCTTGGGTCGGACAGGCCCCAATTCACCCCTCCACTTT
TRBJ1-1 TRBV3-1 few . CASSQWDKNTEAFF TGTGCCAGCAGCCAATGGGACAAGAACACTGAAGCTTTCTTT
TRBJ2-6 TRBV20-1 many . CSASMSRVYGANVLTF TGCAGTGCTAGCATGTCCAGGGTATATGGGGCCAACGTCCTGACTTTC
TRBJ1-4 TRBV12-5 . . CASGSRGAPSTNEKLFF TGTGCTAGTGGTTCCCGGGGGGCTCCCTCAACTAATGAAAAACTGTTTTTT
TRBJ2-1 TRBV28 few . CASTTSGGSSYNEQFF TGTGCCAGCACCACATCTGGGGGGTCGTCCTACAATGAGCAGTTCTTC